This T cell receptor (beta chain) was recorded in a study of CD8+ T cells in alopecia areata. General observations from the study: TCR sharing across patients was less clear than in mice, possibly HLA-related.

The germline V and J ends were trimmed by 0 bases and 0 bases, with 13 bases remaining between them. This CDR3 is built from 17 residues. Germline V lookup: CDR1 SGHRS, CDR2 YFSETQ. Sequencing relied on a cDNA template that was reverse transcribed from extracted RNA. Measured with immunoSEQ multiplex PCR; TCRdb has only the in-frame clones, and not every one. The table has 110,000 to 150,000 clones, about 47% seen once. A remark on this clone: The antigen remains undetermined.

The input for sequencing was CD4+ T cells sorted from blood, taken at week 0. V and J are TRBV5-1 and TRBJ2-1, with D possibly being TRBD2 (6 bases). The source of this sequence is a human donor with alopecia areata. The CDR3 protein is CASSLVGRGSSYNEQFF. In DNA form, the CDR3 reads TGCGCCAGCAGCTTGGTTGGTCGGGGGAGCTCCTACAATGAGCAGTTCTTC.